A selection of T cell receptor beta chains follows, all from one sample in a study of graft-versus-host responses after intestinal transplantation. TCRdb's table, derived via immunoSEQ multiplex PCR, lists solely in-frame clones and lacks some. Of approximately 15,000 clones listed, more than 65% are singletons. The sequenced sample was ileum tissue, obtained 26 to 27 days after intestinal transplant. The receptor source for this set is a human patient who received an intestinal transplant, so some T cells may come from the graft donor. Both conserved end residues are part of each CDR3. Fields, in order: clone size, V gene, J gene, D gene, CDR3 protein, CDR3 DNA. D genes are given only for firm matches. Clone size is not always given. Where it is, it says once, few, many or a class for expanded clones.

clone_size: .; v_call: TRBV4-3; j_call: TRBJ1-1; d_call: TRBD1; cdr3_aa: CASSQEAQGATEAFF; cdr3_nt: TGCGCCAGCAGCCAAGAAGCACAGGGGGCCACTGAAGCTTTCTTT
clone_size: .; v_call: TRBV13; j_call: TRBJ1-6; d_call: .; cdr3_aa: CASSSGPRPLHF; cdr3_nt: TGTGCCAGCAGCTCAGGCCCCCGACCCCTCCACTTT
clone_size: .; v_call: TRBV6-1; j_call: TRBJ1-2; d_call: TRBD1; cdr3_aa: CASSEGVRGYGYTF; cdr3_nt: TGTGCCAGCAGTGAAGGGGTCAGGGGGTATGGCTACACCTTC
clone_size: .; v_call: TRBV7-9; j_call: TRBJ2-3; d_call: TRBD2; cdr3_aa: CASRVPGTSGTDTQYF; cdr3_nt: TGTGCCAGCAGAGTACCCGGGACTAGCGGCACAGATACGCAGTATTTT
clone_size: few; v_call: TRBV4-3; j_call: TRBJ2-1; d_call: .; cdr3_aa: CASSQVVADLYNEQFF; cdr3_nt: TGCGCCAGCAGCCAAGTAGTAGCGGACCTATACAATGAGCAGTTCTTC
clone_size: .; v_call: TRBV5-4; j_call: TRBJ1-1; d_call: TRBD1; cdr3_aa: CASSVGTGVIMNTEAFF; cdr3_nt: TGTGCCAGCAGCGTCGGGACAGGGGTCATCATGAACACTGAAGCTTTCTTT
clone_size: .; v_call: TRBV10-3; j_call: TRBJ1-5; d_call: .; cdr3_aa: CAISSGGNQPQHF; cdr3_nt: TGTGCCATCAGCTCAGGGGGCAATCAGCCCCAGCATTTT
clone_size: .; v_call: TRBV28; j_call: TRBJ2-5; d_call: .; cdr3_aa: CASSLTVKETQYF; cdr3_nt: TGTGCCAGCAGTCTGACAGTAAAAGAGACCCAGTACTTC
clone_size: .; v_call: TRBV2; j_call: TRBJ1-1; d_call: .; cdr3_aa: CASILGGGTEAFF; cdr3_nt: TGTGCCAGCATACTTGGGGGAGGGACTGAAGCTTTCTTT
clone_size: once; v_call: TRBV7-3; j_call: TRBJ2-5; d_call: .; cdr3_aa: CASSLPSQETQYF; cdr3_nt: TGTGCCAGCAGCTTACCCTCTCAAGAGACCCAGTACTTC
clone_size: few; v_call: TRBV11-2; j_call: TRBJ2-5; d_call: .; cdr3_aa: CASSLDPETQYF; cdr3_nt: TGTGCCAGCAGCTTAGATCCGGAGACCCAGTACTTC
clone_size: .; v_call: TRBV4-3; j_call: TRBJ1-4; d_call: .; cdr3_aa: CASSQQGFGEKLFF; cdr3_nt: TGCGCCAGCAGCCAACAGGGTTTTGGCGAAAAACTGTTTTTT
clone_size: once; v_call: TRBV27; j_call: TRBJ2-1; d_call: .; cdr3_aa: CASTTGPYNEQFF; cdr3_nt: TGTGCCAGCACAACAGGGCCCTACAATGAGCAGTTCTTC
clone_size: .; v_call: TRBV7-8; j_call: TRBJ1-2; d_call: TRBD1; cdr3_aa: CASSAGTDLRAYTF; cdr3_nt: TGTGCCAGCAGCGCCGGGACAGACCTTCGTGCCTACACCTTC
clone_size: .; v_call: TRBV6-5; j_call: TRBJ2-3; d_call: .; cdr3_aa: CASSSTSGGTDTQYF; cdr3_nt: TGTGCCAGCAGTTCCACCTCCGGAGGCACAGATACGCAGTATTTT
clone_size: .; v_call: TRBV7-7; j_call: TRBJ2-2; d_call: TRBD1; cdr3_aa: CASSSQGPPAGELFF; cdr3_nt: TGTGCTAGCAGTTCACAGGGGCCGCCTGCCGGGGAGCTGTTTTTT
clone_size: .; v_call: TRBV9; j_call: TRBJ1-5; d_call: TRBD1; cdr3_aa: CASSVGTGGQPQHF; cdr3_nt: TGTGCCAGCAGCGTAGGGACAGGGGGTCAGCCCCAGCATTTT
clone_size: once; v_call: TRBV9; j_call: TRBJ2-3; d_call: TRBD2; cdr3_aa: CASSEAGNPTDTQYF; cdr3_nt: TGTGCCAGCAGCGAAGCGGGGAACCCGACAGATACGCAGTATTTT
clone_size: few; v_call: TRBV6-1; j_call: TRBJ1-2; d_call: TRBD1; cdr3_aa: CASSEMDRAGYTF; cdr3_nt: TGTGCCAGCAGTGAAATGGACAGGGCCGGCTACACCTTC
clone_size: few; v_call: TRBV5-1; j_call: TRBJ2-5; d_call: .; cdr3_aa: CASSLAPDLETQYF; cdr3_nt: TGCGCCAGCAGCTTGGCTCCGGACTTGGAGACCCAGTACTTC
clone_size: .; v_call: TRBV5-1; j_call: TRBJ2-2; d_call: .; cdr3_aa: CASSLLQGLNTGELFF; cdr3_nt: TGCGCCAGCAGCTTGTTACAGGGCCTGAACACCGGGGAGCTGTTTTTT
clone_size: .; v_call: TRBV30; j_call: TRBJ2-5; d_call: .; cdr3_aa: CAWSVGEGFQETQYF; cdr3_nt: TGTGCCTGGAGTGTAGGTGAGGGTTTCCAAGAGACCCAGTACTTC
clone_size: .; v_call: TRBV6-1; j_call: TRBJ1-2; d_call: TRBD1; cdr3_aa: CASSEATGGFYGYTF; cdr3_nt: TGTGCCAGCAGTGAAGCGACAGGGGGCTTCTATGGCTACACCTTC
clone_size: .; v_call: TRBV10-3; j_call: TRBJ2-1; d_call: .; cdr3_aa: CAISGTGGTPPDEQFF; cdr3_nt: TGTGCCATCAGTGGGACTGGGGGGACCCCCCCCGATGAGCAGTTCTTC
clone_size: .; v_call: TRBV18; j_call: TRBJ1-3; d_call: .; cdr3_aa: CASSPILGAGNTIYF; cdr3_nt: TGTGCCAGCTCACCAATTTTAGGGGCTGGAAACACCATATATTTT
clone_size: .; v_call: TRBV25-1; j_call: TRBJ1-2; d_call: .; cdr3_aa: CASSGTYGYTF; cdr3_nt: TGTGCCAGCAGTGGGACATATGGCTACACCTTC
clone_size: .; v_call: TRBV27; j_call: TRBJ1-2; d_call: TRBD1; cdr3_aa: CASSLSTRGIDGYTF; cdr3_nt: TGTGCCAGCAGTTTATCGACCAGGGGGATCGATGGCTACACCTTC
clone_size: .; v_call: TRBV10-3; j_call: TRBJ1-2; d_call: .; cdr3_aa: CAISDQTSQDYGYTF; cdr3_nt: TGTGCCATCAGTGACCAGACCTCACAGGACTATGGCTACACCTTC
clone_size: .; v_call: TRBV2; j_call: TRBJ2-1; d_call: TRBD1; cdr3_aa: CASSEVTGGGEQFF; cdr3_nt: TGTGCCAGCAGCGAGGTCACAGGGGGCGGTGAGCAGTTCTTC
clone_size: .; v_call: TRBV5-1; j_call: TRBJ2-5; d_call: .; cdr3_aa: CASSRVWGLEETQYF; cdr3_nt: TGCGCCAGCAGCCGAGTTTGGGGGCTGGAGGAGACCCAGTACTTC
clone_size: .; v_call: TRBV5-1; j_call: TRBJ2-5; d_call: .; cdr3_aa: CASSYNPTGQETQYF; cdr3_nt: TGCGCCAGCAGCTATAACCCTACAGGACAAGAGACCCAGTACTTC
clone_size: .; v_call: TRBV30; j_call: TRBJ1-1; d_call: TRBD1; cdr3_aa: CAWSVVGQGYGEAFF; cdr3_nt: TGTGCCTGGAGTGTAGTTGGACAGGGGTATGGTGAAGCTTTCTTT